The sample holds a few counts of the clone carrying this TCR beta chain. What it binds is unknown. The sample is drawn from a study of blood T cells in healthy people across ages. Study-wide points: CMV status of donors was unknown, possibly confounding expanded clonotype changes.

Trimming took 3 bases from V and 2 from J, leaving 12 bases between them. Germline CDR1 reads SGDLS; CDR2 reads YYNGEE. This CDR3 contains 15 residues. PCR was performed a second time for about 7 to 12 cycles using a sample-barcoded 5' primer and a J-beta primer mix. Every cDNA molecule carried a tag from a template-switch adaptor bearing 12 random nucleotides. One entry per CDR3 protein, called by TCRdb with MiXCR from the 5' RACE reads. Of hundreds of thousands of distinct CDR3 sequences listed, 20% to 25% are singletons. Specimen: blood. V is TRBV9 and J is TRBJ2-1, with no clear D. This clonotype was obtained from a man in his 70s in good health. CDR3 sequence reads: CASSAADLTYNEQFF. DNA for the CDR3: TGTGCCAGCAGCGCGGCCGACCTCACCTACAATGAGCAGTTCTTC.